The clone carrying this TCR beta chain was observed a handful of times. One entry per CDR3 protein, called by TCRdb with MiXCR from the 5' RACE reads. The repertoire holds fewer than 500,000 distinct CDR3 sequences, roughly a sixth seen once, with 15% to 20% in the top ten. This sample stems from a study of T cells after yellow fever vaccination. CDR1 is MNHEY, CDR2 SVGAGI, per germline. V was shortened by 8 bases and J by 3 bases, with 14 bases between the two germline ends. There are 13 residues in the CDR3. This sequence was found in a man younger than 35 who received the YFV17D yellow fever vaccine. Here the sequenced sample was PBMCs, taken before the yellow fever booster vaccination. This chain joins TRBV6-5 and TRBJ2-7, with D maybe TRBD2 (6 bases). CDR3 region: CASSPTGDYEQYF. The CDR3 DNA sequence: TGTGCCAGCTCCCCCACGGGGGACTACGAGCAGTACTTC.